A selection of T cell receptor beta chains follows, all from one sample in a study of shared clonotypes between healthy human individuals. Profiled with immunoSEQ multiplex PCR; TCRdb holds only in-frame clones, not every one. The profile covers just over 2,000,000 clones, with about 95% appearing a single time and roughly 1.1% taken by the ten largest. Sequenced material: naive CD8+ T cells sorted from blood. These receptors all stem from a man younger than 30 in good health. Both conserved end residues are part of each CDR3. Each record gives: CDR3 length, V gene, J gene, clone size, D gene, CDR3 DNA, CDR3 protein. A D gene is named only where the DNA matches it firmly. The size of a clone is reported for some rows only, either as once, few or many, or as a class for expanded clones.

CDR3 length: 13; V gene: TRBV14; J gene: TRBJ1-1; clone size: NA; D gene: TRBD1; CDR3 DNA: TGTGCCAGCAGCCCGTGGACAGGGGTAGAGGCTTTCTTT; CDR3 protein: CASSPWTGVEAFF
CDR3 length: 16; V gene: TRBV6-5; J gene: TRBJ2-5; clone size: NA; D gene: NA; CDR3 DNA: TGTGCCAGCAGTTACTCGATAGGGGGGTACCAAGAGACCCAGTACTTC; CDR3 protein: CASSYSIGGYQETQYF
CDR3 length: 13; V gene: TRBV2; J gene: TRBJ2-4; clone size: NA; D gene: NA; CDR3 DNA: TGTGCCAGCAGTGATGCGAATTTTGACATTCAGTACTTC; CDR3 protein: CASSDANFDIQYF
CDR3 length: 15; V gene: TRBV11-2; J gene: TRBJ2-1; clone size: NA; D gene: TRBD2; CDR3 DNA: TGTGCCAGCAGCAGACTAGCGGGGGCCTACAATGAGCAGTTCTTC; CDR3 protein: CASSRLAGAYNEQFF
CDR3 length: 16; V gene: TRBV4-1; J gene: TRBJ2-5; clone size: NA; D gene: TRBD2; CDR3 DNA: TGCGCCAGCAGCCCCTCTGGACTAGCGGGACAAGAGACCCAGTACTTC; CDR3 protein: CASSPSGLAGQETQYF
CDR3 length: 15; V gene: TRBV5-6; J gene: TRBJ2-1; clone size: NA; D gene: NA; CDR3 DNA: TGTGCCAGCAGCTTGCTTTTGCGGGACGAAGATGAGCAGTTCTTC; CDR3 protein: CASSLLLRDEDEQFF
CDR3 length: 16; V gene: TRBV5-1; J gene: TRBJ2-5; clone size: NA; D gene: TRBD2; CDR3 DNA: TGCGCCAGCAGCTTGGGAGTAGCGGGGCTCCAAGAGACCCAGTACTTC; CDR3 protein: CASSLGVAGLQETQYF
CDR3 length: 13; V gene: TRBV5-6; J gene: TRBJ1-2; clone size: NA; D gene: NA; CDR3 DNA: TGTGCCAGCAGCTTGAGGGGGAGCTATGGCTACACCTTC; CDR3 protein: CASSLRGSYGYTF
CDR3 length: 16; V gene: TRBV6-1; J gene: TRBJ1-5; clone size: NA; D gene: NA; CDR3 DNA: TGTGCCAGCAGTGAATCCAGGGTAGGTAGCAATCAGCCCCAGCATTTT; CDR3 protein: CASSESRVGSNQPQHF
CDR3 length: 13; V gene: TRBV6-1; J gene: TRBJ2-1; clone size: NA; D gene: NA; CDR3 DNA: TGTGCCAGCAGTACGACTTTGGATAATGAGCAGTTCTTC; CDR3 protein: CASSTTLDNEQFF
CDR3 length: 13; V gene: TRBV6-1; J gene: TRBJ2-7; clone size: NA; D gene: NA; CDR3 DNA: TGTGCCAGCAGTCGGACAGTCTCCTACGAGCAGTACTTC; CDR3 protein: CASSRTVSYEQYF
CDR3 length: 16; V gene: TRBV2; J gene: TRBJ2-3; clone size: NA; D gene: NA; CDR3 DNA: TGTGCCAGCAGCTCCAAATACCGGGACAGCACAGATACGCAGTATTTT; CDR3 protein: CASSSKYRDSTDTQYF
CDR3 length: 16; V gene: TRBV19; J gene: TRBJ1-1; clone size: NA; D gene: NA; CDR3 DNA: TGTGCCAGTAAATTAGAGTGGGGACACACGAACACTGAAGCTTTCTTT; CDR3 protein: CASKLEWGHTNTEAFF
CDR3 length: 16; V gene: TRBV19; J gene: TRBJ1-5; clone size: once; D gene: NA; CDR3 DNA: TGTGCCAGTAGTTTCCCAGGGAAGCTACCTTATCAGCCCCAGCATTTT; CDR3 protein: CASSFPGKLPYQPQHF
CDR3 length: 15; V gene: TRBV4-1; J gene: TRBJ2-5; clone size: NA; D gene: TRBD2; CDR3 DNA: TGCGCCAGCAGCCAGGGGGGAGGGCCCTCGGAGACCCAGTACTTC; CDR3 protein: CASSQGGGPSETQYF
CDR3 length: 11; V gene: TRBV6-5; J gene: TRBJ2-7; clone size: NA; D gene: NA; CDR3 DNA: TGTGCCAGCAGTTACCTGACCGAGCAGTACTTC; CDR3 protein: CASSYLTEQYF
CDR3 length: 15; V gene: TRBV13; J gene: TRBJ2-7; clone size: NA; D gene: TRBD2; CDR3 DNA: TGTGCCAGCAGCTTATCGGGACTAGCGTCCTACGAGCAGTACTTC; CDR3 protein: CASSLSGLASYEQYF
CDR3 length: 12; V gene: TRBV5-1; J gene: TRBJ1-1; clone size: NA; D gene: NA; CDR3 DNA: TGCGCCAGCAGTTCCGGGACATTGGAAGCTTTCTTT; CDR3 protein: CASSSGTLEAFF
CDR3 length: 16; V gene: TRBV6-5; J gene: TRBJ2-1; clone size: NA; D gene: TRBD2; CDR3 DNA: TGTGCCAGCAGTTTCTATAGCGGGAGCCCCCACAATGAGCAGTTCTTC; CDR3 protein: CASSFYSGSPHNEQFF
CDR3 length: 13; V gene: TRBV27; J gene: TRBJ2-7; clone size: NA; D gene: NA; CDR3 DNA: TGTGCCAGCAGTCCGGGACCGGTCTTGGAGCAGTACTTC; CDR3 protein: CASSPGPVLEQYF
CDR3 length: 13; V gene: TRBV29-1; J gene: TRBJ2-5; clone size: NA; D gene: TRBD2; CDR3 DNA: TGCAGCGTTGCCCTTACTAGCGGAGAGACCCAGTACTTC; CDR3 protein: CSVALTSGETQYF
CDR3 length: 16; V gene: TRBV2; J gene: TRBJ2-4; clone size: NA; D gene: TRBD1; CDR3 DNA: TGTGCCAGCAGTCCCCGACAGGGAGAGGTCAAAAACATTCAGTACTTC; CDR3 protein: CASSPRQGEVKNIQYF
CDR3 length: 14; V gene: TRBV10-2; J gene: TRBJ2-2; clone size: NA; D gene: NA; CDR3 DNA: TGCGCCGGGGCCGGGCAGGGTGGAACCGGGGAGCTGTTTTTT; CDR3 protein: CAGAGQGGTGELFF
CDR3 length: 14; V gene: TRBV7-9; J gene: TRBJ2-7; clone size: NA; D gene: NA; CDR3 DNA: TGTGCCAGCACCGGGGACCGTAACACCTACGAGCAGTACTTC; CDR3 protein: CASTGDRNTYEQYF
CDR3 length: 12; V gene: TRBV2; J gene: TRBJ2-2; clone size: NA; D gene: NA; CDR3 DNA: TGTGCCAGCAGCCTAGGGAGGCTGGAGCTGTTTTTT; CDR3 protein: CASSLGRLELFF
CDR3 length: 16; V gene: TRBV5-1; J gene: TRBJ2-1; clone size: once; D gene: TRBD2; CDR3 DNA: TGCGCCAGCAGCCCACCGACTAGCGGGGTGGACAATGAGCAGTTCTTC; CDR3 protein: CASSPPTSGVDNEQFF
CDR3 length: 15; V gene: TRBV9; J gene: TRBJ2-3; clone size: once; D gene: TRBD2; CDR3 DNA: TGTGCCAGCAGCGTAGATGGGGGGGGCACAGATACGCAGTATTTT; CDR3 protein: CASSVDGGGTDTQYF
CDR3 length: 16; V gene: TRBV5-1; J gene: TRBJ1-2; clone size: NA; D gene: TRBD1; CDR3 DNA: TGCGCCAGCAGCAAAACCGGGACAGGAGGTTACTATGGCTACACCTTC; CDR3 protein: CASSKTGTGGYYGYTF
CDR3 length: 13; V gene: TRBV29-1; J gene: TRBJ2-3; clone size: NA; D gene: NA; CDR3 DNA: TGCAGCGTTGAGCCGGCGATCTCAGATACGCAGTATTTT; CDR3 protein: CSVEPAISDTQYF
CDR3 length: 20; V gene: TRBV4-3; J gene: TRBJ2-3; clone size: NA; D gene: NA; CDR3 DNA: TGCGCCAGCAGCCAAGAGGCAGTTAGGGTAACGGGAGAGGAAAAAGATACGCAGTATTTT; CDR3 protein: CASSQEAVRVTGEEKDTQYF
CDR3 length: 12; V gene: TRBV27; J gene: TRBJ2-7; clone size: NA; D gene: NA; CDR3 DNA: TGTGCCAGCTCTACAGGATCTGGGGAGCAGTACTTC; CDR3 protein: CASSTGSGEQYF
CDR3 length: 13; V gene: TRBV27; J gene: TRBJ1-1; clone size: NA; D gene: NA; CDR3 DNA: TGTGCCAGCAGCGTTTGGCGGGACACTGAAGCTTTCTTT; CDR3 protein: CASSVWRDTEAFF